This entry lists 10 T cell receptor beta chains sequenced from one sample in a study of monozygotic twins with inflammatory bowel disease. TCRdb re-called the 5' RACE reads, yielding one record per CDR3 amino acid sequence without DNA. The sample totals fewer than 550,000 distinct CDR3 sequences. Sequencing input: blood. These receptors all come from a human donor with ulcerative colitis or Crohn's disease, or a healthy co-twin of an affected twin (not recorded which).

V usage is TRBV7-3 and J usage is TRBJ2-3; there is no DNA to check the TCRdb D call of TRBD2. This CDR3 is 15 amino acids long. CDR1 and CDR2 from the germline V gene are SGHTA and FQGTGA. This chain's CDR3 is CASSLWAGGTDTQYF.

The rearrangement uses TRBV5-1 and TRBJ2-5; TCRdb's D gene call, TRBD1, goes unchecked for lack of DNA. Germline CDR1 and CDR2: SGHRS and YFSETQ. This CDR3 has 14 amino acids. CDR3 protein: CASSQGYSQETQYF. Full variable domain (missing parts from reference TRBV5-1 and TRBJ2-5): KAGVTQTPRYLIKTRGQQVTLSCSPISGHRSVSWYQQTPGQGLQFLFEYFSETQRNKGNFPGRFSGRQFSNSRSEMNVSTLELGDSALYLCASSQGYSQETQYFGPGTRLLVL.

The gene calls are TRBV7-9 and TRBJ2-2; TCRdb picks TRBD1, but there is no DNA to check that call. Germline-derived CDR1 and CDR2 are SEHNR and FQNEAQ (reference sequence). This CDR3 region has 15 residues. CDR3: CASSSPSANTGELFF. The entire variable domain, with the rest obtained from reference TRBV7-9 and TRBJ2-2, is as follows: DTGVSQNPRHKITKRGQNVTFRCDPISEHNRLYWYRQTLGQGPEFLTYFQNEAQLEKSRLLSDRFSAERPKGSFSTLEIQRTEQGDSAMYLCASSSPSANTGELFFGEGSRLTVL.

The rearrangement joins TRBV6-1 to TRBJ1-1; TCRdb's D call, TRBD1, is unchecked because there is no DNA. The germline CDR1 and CDR2 sequences are MNHNS and SASEGT. The CDR3 consists of 13 residues. The CDR3 here is CASRPPKQGPAFF.

The chain's CDR3 is CASSLVFEGTQYF. V usage is TRBV7-2 and J usage is TRBJ2-5; lacking DNA, the TRBD2 call made by TCRdb goes unchecked. The CDR3 consists of 13 residues. Germline V lookup: CDR1 SGHTA, CDR2 FQGNSA. The full variable domain, in which reference TRBV7-2 and TRBJ2-5 provide the parts outside the CDR3, is GAGVSQSPSNKVTEKGKDVELRCDPISGHTALYWYRQSLGQGLEFLIYFQGNSAPDKSGLPSDRFSAERTGGSVSTLTIQRTQQEDSAVYLCASSLVFEGTQYFGPGTRLLVL.

The rearrangement uses TRBV29-1 and TRBJ2-3; checking the TCRdb D call of TRBD1 is not possible without DNA. Germline values: CDR1 SQVTM, CDR2 ANQGSEA. This CDR3 contains 16 residues. The CDR3 loop reads CSVVKGASLSTDTQYF.

The chain links TRBV6-2 or TRBV6-3 to TRBJ2-2; TCRdb selects TRBD2, and the lack of DNA leaves this call unchecked. The V gene's germline CDR1 is MNHEY and CDR2 SVGEGT. The CDR3 has 14 amino acids. CDR3 sequence: CASMTEGYTGELFF.

The chain links TRBV12-3 or TRBV12-4 to TRBJ2-4; TCRdb's assignment of TRBD1 cannot be checked, as there is no DNA. CDR3 length: 12 residues. CDR3 in amino acids: CASSGDRVIQYF.

This chain links TRBV7-2 with TRBJ1-1. There are 14 residues in the CDR3. Germline values: CDR1 SGHTA, CDR2 FQGNSA. The CDR3 sequence: CASSNQRSSPEAFF.

The chain couples TRBV5-1 to TRBJ1-1; TCRdb's assignment of TRBD1 cannot be checked, as there is no DNA. Germline-derived CDR1 and CDR2 are SGHRS and YFSETQ. The CDR3 spans 15 residues. This chain's CDR3 is CASSLAAGMNTEAFF.